In this sample, the clone carrying this TCR beta chain turned up once. Its specificity is not known. The sample originates from a study of vaccination effects on CD4 cells after COVID-19. Study background: Two doses of BNT162b2 or mRNA-1273 vaccine were administered to participants.

Study-level points and caveats: In convalescents, post-vaccine spike-reactive clones were mainly new clones induced by vaccination.

Sequencing was preceded by expansion of antigen-specific CD4+ T cells with viral peptide pools in the ViraFEST assay. Following an approximately eleven-day culture, CD4+ T cells were purified. PCR showed that the person got SARS-CoV-2 infection at some point between March and December 2020. Peptides at about 9.9 ug/ml and IL-2 at 9 to 10 IU/ml were added to fewer than 2.5 million PBMC per well. IL-2 medium was substituted for half the medium on days 3 and 7. The protocol was immunoSEQ multiplex PCR, while the TCRdb copy is restricted to in-frame clones and leaves out a portion. The data show about 20,000 clones, around 70% seen once. Germline V gene lookup returns CDR1 SGHDN and CDR2 FVKESK. V gave up 4 bases and J gave up 0 bases; unmatched junction bases: 10. The CDR3 is 17 residues long.

Sample: CD4+ T cells from PBMCs cultured with SARS-CoV-2 spike peptides, taken before COVID-19 vaccination. This TCR came from a human donor who had a prior SARS-CoV-2 infection. J is TRBJ2-3 and V is TRBV14, with 7 bases lining up with TRBD2. The CDR3 sequence is CASSPHPAGRSTDTQYF. Written as DNA, the CDR3 is TGTGCCAGCAGCCCCCACCCAGCGGGGAGGAGCACAGATACGCAGTATTTT.